These T cell receptor beta chains were read from a single sample in a study of T cells in Graves' hyperthyroidism and ophthalmopathy. TCRdb passed the multiplex PCR reads through MiXCR, listing each CDR3 protein once. The sample shows hundreds of thousands of distinct CDR3 sequences, less than 25% of them seen only once. Material for sequencing was blood. The source of these receptors is a young man with Graves' ophthalmopathy. The CDR3 runs from the conserved cysteine through the conserved F or W. D genes are given only for firm matches. The size entry is marked missing in some rows and otherwise reads once, few, many or a size class.

d_call: .
j_call: TRBJ2-2
v_call: TRBV20-1
clone_size: .
cdr3_aa: CSARKEPNTGELFF
cdr3_nt: TGCAGTGCTCGGAAGGAGCCGAACACCGGGGAGCTGTTTTTT

d_call: .
j_call: TRBJ1-1
v_call: TRBV7-2
clone_size: .
cdr3_aa: CASSSTGIEAFF
cdr3_nt: TGTGCCAGCAGCTCGACCGGGATTGAAGCTTTCTTT

d_call: .
j_call: TRBJ2-1
v_call: TRBV2
clone_size: few
cdr3_aa: CASSYSIGGGQPFF
cdr3_nt: TGTGCCAGCAGTTACTCGATAGGAGGGGGACAACCGTTCTTC

d_call: .
j_call: TRBJ1-1
v_call: TRBV9
clone_size: .
cdr3_aa: CASSEPSGTEAFF
cdr3_nt: TGTGCCAGCAGCGAACCTTCGGGCACTGAAGCTTTCTTT

d_call: .
j_call: TRBJ2-1
v_call: TRBV11-2
clone_size: few
cdr3_aa: CASSLVYRTTKTSSSYNEQFF
cdr3_nt: TGTGCCAGCAGCTTAGTGTACCGGACTACAAAGACTTCGAGCTCCTACAATGAGCAGTTCTTC

d_call: TRBD2
j_call: TRBJ2-5
v_call: TRBV7-8
clone_size: .
cdr3_aa: CASSLVTLAGESKETQYF
cdr3_nt: TGTGCCAGCAGCTTAGTAACTCTAGCGGGAGAATCCAAGGAGACCCAGTACTTC

d_call: .
j_call: TRBJ1-1
v_call: TRBV20-1
clone_size: many
cdr3_aa: CSADYLAGQAWEGSGTEAFF
cdr3_nt: TGCAGTGCTGACTACCTCGCCGGGCAAGCTTGGGAGGGGTCGGGCACTGAAGCTTTCTTT

d_call: TRBD2
j_call: TRBJ2-2
v_call: TRBV20-1
clone_size: .
cdr3_aa: CSARDRGGQNTGELFF
cdr3_nt: TGCAGTGCTAGAGATCGGGGGGGCCAGAACACCGGGGAGCTGTTTTTT

d_call: .
j_call: TRBJ2-7
v_call: TRBV3-1
clone_size: .
cdr3_aa: CASSQRDGYEQYF
cdr3_nt: TGTGCCAGCAGCCAACGGGACGGCTACGAGCAGTACTTC

d_call: TRBD2
j_call: TRBJ2-1
v_call: TRBV4-3
clone_size: .
cdr3_aa: CASSLTGTSVNNEQFF
cdr3_nt: TGCGCCAGCAGCCTTACCGGGACTAGCGTGAACAATGAGCAGTTCTTC

d_call: .
j_call: TRBJ2-6
v_call: TRBV7-2
clone_size: few
cdr3_aa: CASSLSGGGGSGANVLTF
cdr3_nt: TGTGCCAGCAGCTTATCAGGGGGCGGGGGCTCTGGGGCCAACGTCCTGACTTTC

d_call: TRBD1
j_call: TRBJ1-5
v_call: TRBV6-1
clone_size: .
cdr3_aa: CASSEDWIRQGNQPQHF
cdr3_nt: TGTGCCAGCAGTGAAGATTGGATTAGACAGGGGAATCAGCCCCAGCATTTT

d_call: TRBD2
j_call: TRBJ2-1
v_call: TRBV3-1
clone_size: .
cdr3_aa: CASSRGTSGIYNEQFF
cdr3_nt: TGTGCCAGCAGCCGGGGAACTAGCGGAATTTACAATGAGCAGTTCTTC

d_call: TRBD2
j_call: TRBJ2-7
v_call: TRBV13
clone_size: few
cdr3_aa: CASSPLGGRKDYEQYF
cdr3_nt: TGTGCCAGCAGCCCGCTGGGCGGGAGGAAGGACTACGAGCAGTACTTC

d_call: .
j_call: TRBJ1-6
v_call: TRBV7-2
clone_size: .
cdr3_aa: CATRGTHGDNSPLHF
cdr3_nt: TGTGCCACCCGGGGCACGCACGGAGATAATTCACCCCTCCACTTT

d_call: .
j_call: TRBJ2-2
v_call: TRBV4-2
clone_size: .
cdr3_aa: CASSQDQQGANTGELFF
cdr3_nt: TGTGCCAGCAGCCAAGATCAGCAGGGAGCGAACACCGGGGAGCTGTTTTTT

d_call: TRBD1
j_call: TRBJ2-1
v_call: TRBV19
clone_size: .
cdr3_aa: CATDSTGVNEQFF
cdr3_nt: TGTGCCACCGACTCGACAGGGGTGAATGAGCAGTTCTTC

d_call: TRBD1
j_call: TRBJ2-2
v_call: TRBV10-2
clone_size: .
cdr3_aa: CASSGVSPGQDTGELFF
cdr3_nt: TGCGCCAGCAGTGGAGTATCCCCGGGACAGGACACCGGGGAGCTGTTTTTT

d_call: .
j_call: TRBJ2-7
v_call: TRBV5-6
clone_size: few
cdr3_aa: CASSQPGLLEQYF
cdr3_nt: TGTGCCAGCAGCCAACCGGGCCTCTTGGAGCAGTACTTC

d_call: .
j_call: TRBJ1-4
v_call: TRBV24-1
clone_size: once
cdr3_aa: CATSDNRAANEKLFF
cdr3_nt: TGTGCCACCAGTGACAACAGGGCTGCTAATGAAAAACTGTTTTTT

d_call: .
j_call: TRBJ1-6
v_call: TRBV4-1
clone_size: .
cdr3_aa: CASSQEDIRTYNSPLHF
cdr3_nt: TGCGCCAGCAGCCAAGAGGACATTCGGACGTATAATTCACCCCTCCACTTT

d_call: TRBD1
j_call: TRBJ2-7
v_call: TRBV10-3
clone_size: few
cdr3_aa: CAISPDRVRGYEQYF
cdr3_nt: TGTGCCATCAGCCCGGACAGGGTTCGGGGCTACGAGCAGTACTTC

d_call: .
j_call: TRBJ2-3
v_call: TRBV30
clone_size: few
cdr3_aa: CALLRVGTDTQYF
cdr3_nt: TGTGCCTTACTCCGGGTTGGGACAGATACGCAGTATTTT

d_call: .
j_call: TRBJ2-4
v_call: TRBV3-1
clone_size: few
cdr3_aa: CASSPAGQLAKNIQYF
cdr3_nt: TGTGCCAGCAGCCCCGCGGGACAGTTAGCCAAAAACATTCAGTACTTC

d_call: .
j_call: TRBJ2-1
v_call: TRBV24-1
clone_size: few
cdr3_aa: CATSDRTLNEQFF
cdr3_nt: TGTGCCACCAGTGATCGGACTTTAAATGAGCAGTTCTTC

d_call: .
j_call: TRBJ2-5
v_call: TRBV20-1
clone_size: .
cdr3_aa: CSARDLGGLETQYF
cdr3_nt: TGCAGTGCTAGAGATCTCGGGGGATTAGAGACCCAGTACTTC

d_call: TRBD1
j_call: TRBJ2-3
v_call: TRBV20-1
clone_size: few
cdr3_aa: CSAEDRDTQYF
cdr3_nt: TGCAGTGCTGAGGACAGGGATACGCAGTATTTT

d_call: TRBD1
j_call: TRBJ2-5
v_call: TRBV28
clone_size: many
cdr3_aa: CASSFDRSRRGQETQYF
cdr3_nt: TGTGCCAGCAGTTTTGACCGGTCTCGCAGGGGGCAGGAGACCCAGTACTTC

d_call: .
j_call: TRBJ2-6
v_call: TRBV20-1
clone_size: few
cdr3_aa: CSARDLSGANVLTF
cdr3_nt: TGCAGTGCTAGAGACCTCTCTGGGGCCAACGTCCTGACTTTC

d_call: .
j_call: TRBJ1-1
v_call: TRBV7-9
clone_size: many
cdr3_aa: CASSLAQPNTEAFF
cdr3_nt: TGTGCCAGCAGCTTAGCTCAGCCGAACACTGAAGCTTTCTTT